The clone carrying this T cell receptor (beta chain) was seen a handful of times. What it binds is unknown. The record originates from a study of T cells in Graves' hyperthyroidism and ophthalmopathy. The diagnostic basis comprised clinical symptoms, serum thyroxine and TRAb, thyroid ultrasound and orbital computed tomography. Amplified TCR beta CDR3 regions came from RNA transcripts. Primed by the HTBI set, a first-round RT-PCR was run on the TCR CDR3. Via MiXCR, TCRdb re-called the multiplex PCR reads, giving one row per CDR3 protein. There are roughly 510,000 distinct CDR3 sequences in the sample; about 45% occur only once, and about 45% lies in the top ten. Study conclusions and caveats: Most thyroid clonotypes expanded above 0.001 were also detected in blood. Researchers report that a 13 V-J model separated ophthalmopathy from stable hyperthyroidism. Ophthalmopathy was identified by the model a median around 5.9 months ahead of onset.

Germline assignment: CDR1 SGHRS and CDR2 YFSETQ. Germline trimming cut 2 bases from V and 8 bases from J; bases unmatched to any gene: 12. The CDR3 runs 16 residues. Material for sequencing was peripheral blood or thyroid tissue (not recorded which). This chain connects TRBV5-1 to TRBJ2-3; 9 bases agree with TRBD1. This receptor was taken from an adult woman with Graves' disease, either hyperthyroidism or ophthalmopathy (not recorded which). CDR3 in DNA: TGCGCCAGCAGCTTCGCCGGGACAGGGATCACTGGTACGCAGTATTTT. The encoded protein is CASSFAGTGITGTQYF. Together with reference TRBV5-1 and TRBJ2-3, the CDR3 gives the full variable domain: KAGVTQTPRYLIKTRGQQVTLSCSPISGHRSVSWYQQTPGQGLQFLFEYFSETQRNKGNFPGRFSGRQFSNSRSEMNVSTLELGDSALYLCASSFAGTGITGTQYFGPGTRLTVL.